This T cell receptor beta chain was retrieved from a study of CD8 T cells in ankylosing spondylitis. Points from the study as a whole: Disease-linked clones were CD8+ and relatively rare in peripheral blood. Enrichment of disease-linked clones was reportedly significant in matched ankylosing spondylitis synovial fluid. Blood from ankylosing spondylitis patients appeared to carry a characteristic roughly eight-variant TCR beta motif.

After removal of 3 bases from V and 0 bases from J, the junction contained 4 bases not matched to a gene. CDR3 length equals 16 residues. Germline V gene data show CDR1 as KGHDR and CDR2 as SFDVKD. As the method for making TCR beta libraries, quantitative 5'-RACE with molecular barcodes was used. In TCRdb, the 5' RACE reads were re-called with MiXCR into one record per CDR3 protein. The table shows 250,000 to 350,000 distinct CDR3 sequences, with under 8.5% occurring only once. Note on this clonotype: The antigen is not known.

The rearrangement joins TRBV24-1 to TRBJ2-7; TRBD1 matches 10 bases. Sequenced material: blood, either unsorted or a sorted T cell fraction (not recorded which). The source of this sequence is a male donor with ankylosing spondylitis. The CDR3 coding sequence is TGTGCCACCAGTGATCTGGGACAGGGGCACTCCTACGAGCAGTACTTC. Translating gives CATSDLGQGHSYEQYF.